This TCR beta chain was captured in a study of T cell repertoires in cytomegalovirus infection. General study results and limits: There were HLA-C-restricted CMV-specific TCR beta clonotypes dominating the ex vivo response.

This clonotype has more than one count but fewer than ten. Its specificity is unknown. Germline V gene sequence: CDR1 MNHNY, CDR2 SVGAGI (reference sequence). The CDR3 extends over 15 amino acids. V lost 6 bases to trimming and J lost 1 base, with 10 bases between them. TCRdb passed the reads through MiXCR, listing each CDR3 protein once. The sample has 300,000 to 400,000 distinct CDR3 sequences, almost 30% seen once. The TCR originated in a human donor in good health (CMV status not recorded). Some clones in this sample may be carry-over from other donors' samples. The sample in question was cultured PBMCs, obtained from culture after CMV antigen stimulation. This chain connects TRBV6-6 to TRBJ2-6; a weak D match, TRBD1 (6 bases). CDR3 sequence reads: CASRNTGSGANVLTF. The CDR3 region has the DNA TGTGCCAGCAGGAACACAGGGTCTGGGGCCAACGTCCTGACTTTC.